What follows are 19 T cell receptor beta chains derived from one specimen sequenced in a study of blood T cell repertoires in COVID-19. Generated by immunoSEQ multiplex PCR, the TCRdb table keeps only in-frame clones and is missing some. Among about 76,000 clones listed, about 88% were seen once. Sequenced sample: peripheral blood. Every receptor here comes from a man aged 45-65 years with acute or convalescent COVID-19.

The chain uses TRBV7-9 and TRBJ2-3; 8 bases map to TRBD2. Germline CDR1 SEHNR, CDR2 FQNEAQ (reference sequence). Trimming cost V 6 bases and J 0 bases; bases outside gene matches: 11. The CDR3 consists of 17 residues. CDR3 residues: CASSRWALAASTDTQYF. The CDR3 region has the DNA TGTGCCAGCAGTCGCTGGGCACTAGCGGCTAGCACAGATACGCAGTATTTT.

The chain employs TRBV4-1 and TRBJ2-1; D may be TRBD2 (6 bases). V was clipped by 0 bases and J by 10 bases, with 19 bases between them. The CDR3 totals 16 residues. CDR1 and CDR2 (germline): MGHRA, YSYEKL. Written as DNA, the CDR3 is TGCGCCAGCAGCCAAGAGTTGGCGGGAATCAAACGCGAGCAGTTCTTC. It yields the protein CASSQELAGIKREQFF.

CDR3 amino acids: CASSQEGREETQYF. The CDR3 DNA sequence: TGTGCCAGCAGCCAAGAGGGCCGCGAAGAGACCCAGTACTTC. V and J are TRBV3-1 (or the pseudogene TRBV3-2) and TRBJ2-5; D gene ambiguous. In germline, CDR1 is LGHDT, CDR2 YNNKEL (reference sequence). CDR3 length equals 14 residues. V was trimmed by 0 bases and J by 3 bases, leaving 8 bases between them.

V gene TRBV19 combines with J gene TRBJ2-1; no definite D call. CDR1 is LNHDA, CDR2 SQIVND, per germline (reference sequence). Deletions cut 5 bases from V and 0 bases from J, with 5 bases between. This CDR3 comprises 13 residues. The CDR3 protein is CASSLSSYNEQFF. The CDR3 nucleotides read TGTGCCAGTAGTCTGAGCTCCTACAATGAGCAGTTCTTC. Variable domain in full (rest from reference TRBV19 and TRBJ2-1): DGGITQSPKYLFRKEGQNVTLSCEQNLNHDAMYWYRQDPGQGLRLIYYSQIVNDFQKGDIAEGYSVSREKKESFPLTVTSAQKNPTAFYLCASSLSSYNEQFFGPGTRLTVL.

The rearrangement links TRBV3-1 (or the pseudogene TRBV3-2) to TRBJ1-3; D uncertain. Trimming left V 0 bases short and J 0 bases short, with 15 bases between. Looked up from germline, CDR1 is LGHDT and CDR2 is YNNKEL (reference sequence). The CDR3 sequence is 18 residues long. The CDR3 nucleotides read TGTGCCAGCAGCCAAGAGGTCGAGATGAGGTACTCTGGAAACACCATATATTTT. Amino acid sequence: CASSQEVEMRYSGNTIYF.

The gene calls are TRBV18 and TRBJ1-3; 8 nucleotides line up with TRBD1. J was trimmed by 4 bases and V by 3 bases; bases with no gene match: 14. The CDR3 has 18 residues. The V gene's germline CDR1 is KGHSH and CDR2 LQKENI. As DNA, the CDR3 is TGTGCCAGCTCACCTAAGACAGGGGACCGCGGTTTGGGAAACACCATATATTTT. Its translation is CASSPKTGDRGLGNTIYF.

V and J are TRBV27 and TRBJ2-2; 9 positions agree with TRBD1. The CDR3 loop spans 16 amino acids. Germline-derived CDR1 and CDR2 are MNHEY and SMNVEV (reference sequence). The J segment lost 5 bases and the V segment lost 6 bases, leaving 10 bases of the junction unmatched. This CDR3 reads CASSTRQGDFTGELFF. The CDR3 DNA sequence: TGTGCCAGCAGCACGAGACAGGGGGATTTTACCGGGGAGCTGTTTTTT.

The chain has TRBV7-7 and TRBJ2-5; possible D gene TRBD2, 5 bases. The V gene's germline CDR1 is SSHAT and CDR2 FNYEAQ (reference sequence). This CDR3 has 13 residues. The ends were cut back, 3 bases at V and 5 bases at J, with 10 bases in the middle. In DNA form, the CDR3 reads TGTGCCAGCAGCTTCGCTAGCTGGGAGACCCAGTACTTC. Its translation: CASSFASWETQYF.

The chain uses TRBV4-1 and TRBJ1-2; the D is unclear. Germline V gene data show CDR1 as MGHRA and CDR2 as YSYEKL. Trimming stripped 1 base from V and 1 base from J, with 10 bases between. This CDR3 has 15 amino acids. The CDR3 nucleotides read TGCGCCAGCAGCCAAGTTGCAGGATTTAACTATGGCTACACCTTC. As protein: CASSQVAGFNYGYTF.

V and J are TRBV7-2 and TRBJ2-5; 8 bases fit TRBD2. The germline V gene has CDR1 SGHTA and CDR2 FQGNSA. The CDR3 length is 14 residues. With 2 bases clipped from V and 3 bases from J, the junction kept 2 bases outside the gene matches. The CDR3 region has the DNA TGTGCCAGCAGCTTAAACGGGGGGGAAGAGACCCAGTACTTC. It encodes CASSLNGGEETQYF.

The chain combines TRBV3-1 (or the pseudogene TRBV3-2) with TRBJ1-2, with D perhaps TRBD1 (6 bases). CDR3 length: 12 amino acids. Germline CDR1 reads LGHDT; CDR2 reads YNNKEL (reference sequence). Trimming removed 6 bases from V and 8 bases from J, with 13 bases in between. CDR3 sequence reads: CASSPRGFGYTF. The CDR3 coding sequence is TGTGCCAGCAGTCCCAGGGGTTTCGGCTACACCTTC.

This clone was observed once. The V and J genes are TRBV27 and TRBJ2-2, with D unresolved. The germline V gene has CDR1 MNHEY and CDR2 SMNVEV (reference sequence). Trimming removed 5 bases from V and 2 bases from J, with 6 bases in between. This CDR3 spans 13 amino acids. The DNA of the CDR3 is TGTGCCAGCAGTCAGATCAACACCGGGGAGCTGTTTTTT. It encodes CASSQINTGELFF.

The V call is TRBV19, the J call TRBJ1-2; D possibly corresponds to TRBD1 (5 bases). This CDR3 is 17 amino acids long. The V gene's germline CDR1 is LNHDA and CDR2 SQIVND (reference sequence). The V gene lost 4 bases and the J gene lost 0 bases, with 18 bases spanning the gap. The chain's CDR3 is CASSTLTPRVTNYGYTF. CDR3 in DNA: TGTGCCAGTAGTACCCTGACACCCAGGGTGACTAACTATGGCTACACCTTC.

In regard to this clone: Additional DNA sequences in this sample encode the identical CDR3. Written as DNA, the CDR3 is TGTGCCAGCTCACCACCTTCTCAGCAAGAGACCCAGTACTTC. It encodes CASSPPSQQETQYF. V is TRBV18 and J is TRBJ2-5; D remains ambiguous. The CDR3 loop spans 14 amino acids. The germline V gene encodes CDR1 KGHSH and CDR2 LQKENI. V was pared by 0 bases and J by 2 bases, with 7 bases between.

In this sample, this clone turned up once. The chain links TRBV18 to TRBJ2-3; D is uncertain. Per the germline V gene, CDR1 is KGHSH and CDR2 is LQKENI. There are 14 residues in the CDR3. Deletions cut 3 bases from V and 3 bases from J, with 10 bases between. The CDR3 DNA reads as TGTGCCAGCTCACCGAGGCCAGAGACAGATACGCAGTATTTT. Translating gives CASSPRPETDTQYF.

The gene calls are TRBV24-1 and TRBJ1-5; D not resolved. The CDR3 is made up of 13 amino acids. CDR1 and CDR2 from the germline V gene are KGHDR and SFDVKD. The V and J ends lost 8 bases and 6 bases respectively, with 13 bases between them. CDR3 protein: CATNGGEGQPQHF. The CDR3 nucleotides are TGTGCCACCAATGGCGGGGAGGGTCAGCCCCAGCATTTT.

The rearrangement uses TRBV7-2 and TRBJ2-5, with D hard to call. CDR1 is SGHTA and CDR2 is FQGNSA in the germline V gene. The CDR3 is 11 amino acids. V lost 5 bases and J lost 1, with 2 bases in between. Here the CDR3 reads CASSLQETQYF. DNA of the CDR3: TGTGCCAGCAGCCTCCAAGAGACCCAGTACTTC.

The chain links TRBV19 to TRBJ1-6; D perhaps matches TRBD1 (6 bases). Per the germline V gene, CDR1 is LNHDA and CDR2 is SQIVND (reference sequence). Trimming removed 4 bases at V and 4 bases at J, with 8 bases between. The CDR3 is 14 residues long. CDR3 residues: CASSTDRYNSPLHF. The CDR3 DNA is TGTGCCAGTAGTACGGACAGATATAATTCACCCCTCCACTTT.

J is TRBJ1-2 and V is TRBV27; D uncertain. Trimming took off 5 bases at V and 4 bases at J, with 11 bases between the two ends. The CDR3 totals 13 residues. CDR1 and CDR2 (germline): MNHEY, SMNVEV (reference sequence). The CDR3 DNA sequence: TGTGCCAGCAGTCCCTACGGAGTCTATGGCTACACCTTC. Encoded protein: CASSPYGVYGYTF.